Each of the 27 T cell receptor beta chains below was sequenced from the same sample in a study of response to subunit inactivated influenza vaccine. Each CDR3 protein gets one entry after TCRdb re-called the RT-PCR reads with MiXCR. The table lists just under 550,000 distinct CDR3 sequences, approximately 24% of them singletons. These records were also assigned to another study, of T cells expressing NK-cell markers. This second study notes: A 5'RACE template switching approach incorporating UMIs was used to make TCR beta cDNA.

The sequencing used CD4+ T cells sorted from PBMCs, collected roughly 12 days after vaccination. Source of these receptors: a man aged 45-65 years who received an inactivated influenza vaccine.

The rearrangement uses TRBV28 and TRBJ2-6; D not certain. Germline CDR1 is MDHEN and CDR2 is SYDVKM. V was cut by 4 bases and J by 0 bases, with 10 bases left in between. This CDR3 contains 16 residues. DNA of the CDR3: TGTGCCAGCAGTTCCATTGGGGTCTCTGGGGCCAACGTCCTGACTTTC. It is translated as CASSSIGVSGANVLTF.

This clonotype was seen more than once but under ten times. This CDR3 is CASSYPGLAGNNEQFF. CDR3 bases: TGTGCCAGCAGTTACCCCGGACTAGCGGGTAACAATGAGCAGTTCTTC. The V call is TRBV6-5, the J call TRBJ2-1; 11 nucleotides align to TRBD2. From germline, CDR1 is MNHEY and CDR2 SVGAGI. This CDR3 spans 16 amino acids. The trim removed 2 bases at V and 5 bases at J, leaving 5 bases unmatched.

V and J are TRBV10-3 and TRBJ2-7; D gene uncertain. Germline V gene data show CDR1 as ENHRY and CDR2 as SYGVKD. The CDR3 has 13 residues. Trimming removed 11 bases at V and 5 bases at J, with 19 bases between. The CDR3 loop reads CALSPALNDEQYF. CDR3 sequence (DNA): TGTGCCCTCTCCCCCGCGTTAAACGACGAGCAGTACTTC.

The V gene is TRBV24-1, the J gene TRBJ2-3, with D possibly TRBD1 on 5 matching bases. The CDR3 contains 15 residues. Trimming shortened V by 6 bases and J by 1 base, and 13 bases separated the two germline ends. Germline V lookup: CDR1 KGHDR, CDR2 SFDVKD. The CDR3 DNA sequence: TGTGCCACCAGTTCTCGTAGGGGCGGCACAGATACGCAGTATTTT. Translated: CATSSRRGGTDTQYF.

The CDR3 loop reads CASSSDWGETQYF. The CDR3, as DNA: TGCGCCAGCAGCAGTGACTGGGGGGAGACCCAGTACTTC. The rearrangement links TRBV5-1 to TRBJ2-5; D could derive from TRBD1 or TRBD2 (5 bases each). Trimming took off 4 bases at V and 5 bases at J, with 12 bases between the two ends. The CDR3 runs to 13 residues. Germline-derived CDR1 and CDR2 are SGHRS and YFSETQ.

This sequence joins TRBV6-1 and TRBJ2-3; no firm D call. With 3 bases removed from V and 0 bases from J, the gap between germline ends came to 7 bases. The CDR3 has 14 residues. Germline CDR1 is MNHNS and CDR2 is SASEGT. As DNA, the CDR3 is TGTGCCAGCAGTGACAGATCTAGCACAGATACGCAGTATTTT. Residues: CASSDRSSTDTQYF.

Only a few counts were recorded for this clonotype. The rearrangement links TRBV15 to TRBJ2-3; possible D gene TRBD2, 5 bases. Germline CDR1 reads LNHNV; CDR2 reads YYDKDF (reference sequence). The CDR3 sequence is 19 residues long. Between the trimmed V and J ends, which lost 0 bases and 0 bases, there was a span of 19 bases. The CDR3 sequence is CATSRDDGLLPSSTDTQYF. The CDR3 bases are TGTGCCACCAGCAGAGATGACGGACTGCTTCCTTCTAGCACAGATACGCAGTATTTT.

The chain carries TRBV5-1 and TRBJ2-1, with D perhaps matching TRBD2 (6 bases). The CDR3 covers 16 residues. Germline lookup yields CDR1 SGHRS and CDR2 YFSETQ. Trimming took 0 bases from V and 5 from J, leaving 15 bases between them. The CDR3 spells CASSLEPGARNNEQFF. CDR3 nucleotides: TGCGCCAGCAGCTTGGAACCGGGAGCACGAAACAATGAGCAGTTCTTC.

The chain recombines TRBV7-2 with TRBJ2-1; TRBD2 matches at 11 bases. V was pared by 5 bases and J by 9 bases, with 9 bases of the junction left unmatched. Germline loops: CDR1 SGHTA, CDR2 FQGNSA. There are 15 residues in the CDR3. CDR3 DNA sequence: TGTGCCAGCAGCGTTAATAGCGGGGGGGCCCCTGAGCAGTTCTTC. Protein sequence: CASSVNSGGAPEQFF.

This clonotype has a handful of counts. V gene TRBV10-3 combines with J gene TRBJ2-7; 8 bases align to TRBD1. J lost 6 bases, V lost 10 bases, and 8 bases had no gene match. The CDR3 covers 12 residues. Germline V gene data show CDR1 as ENHRY and CDR2 as SYGVKD. CDR3 loop: CATQGARGEQYF. The CDR3 DNA is TGTGCCACCCAGGGGGCGCGGGGCGAGCAGTACTTC.

The V gene is TRBV13, the J gene TRBJ2-1; the match to TRBD2 covers 13 bases. With 1 base clipped from V and 7 bases from J, the junction kept 10 bases outside the gene matches. The length of the CDR3 is 18 residues. CDR1 is PRHDT and CDR2 is FYEKMQ in the germline V gene (reference sequence). The CDR3 DNA reads TGTGCCAGCAGCTTAGTTGAACTAGCGGGAGGGCCGGAGAATGAGCAGTTCTTC. As protein: CASSLVELAGGPENEQFF.

This clonotype was observed many times. J is TRBJ2-1 and V is TRBV29-1, with 7 bases fitting TRBD1. The CDR3 length is 13 residues. Germline lookup yields CDR1 SQVTM and CDR2 ANQGSEA. J lost 2 bases, V lost 6 bases, and 4 bases had no gene match. CDR3 bases: TGCAGCGTCAGAGGGGGCCCCTACAATGAGCAGTTCTTC. It specifies CSVRGGPYNEQFF.

This clonotype has only a few counts. The genes are TRBV21-1 and TRBJ2-7; the table names TRBD2, a call not compared with the DNA. TRBV21-1 constitutes a pseudogene. This CDR3 has 15 residues. CDR3 protein: CASSKSGRAAYEQYF. For the CDR3, the DNA is TGTGCCAGCAGCAAAAGCGGGAGGGCCGCTTACGAGCAGTACTTC.

The CDR3 loop is CASSFAPGFDEQYF. CDR3 DNA: TGCGCCAGCAGCTTTGCCCCAGGGTTCGACGAGCAGTACTTC. This chain links TRBV5-1 with TRBJ2-7; D might be TRBD1 (5 bases). Germline V lookup: CDR1 SGHRS, CDR2 YFSETQ. Trimming took off 2 bases at V and 5 bases at J, with 14 bases between the two ends. The CDR3 is 14 amino acids.

This clonotype was observed a few times. The chain couples TRBV28 to TRBJ2-3; D possibly corresponds to TRBD2 (6 bases). The V end lost 2 bases, the J end lost 1 base, and 10 bases lay between the germline ends. Germline assignment: CDR1 MDHEN and CDR2 SYDVKM. The CDR3 sequence is 15 residues long. CDR3 nucleotide sequence: TGTGCCAGCAGTTTACCCGGGAGCGGCACAGATACGCAGTATTTT. Translating it yields CASSLPGSGTDTQYF.

This clonotype was detected only a few times. The chain joins TRBV20-1 to TRBJ2-7; D unresolved. The CDR3 contains 14 residues. The V end lost 1 base, the J end lost 2 bases, and 12 bases lay between the germline ends. CDR1 and CDR2 (germline): DFQATT, SNEGSKA (reference sequence). CDR3 DNA: TGCAGTGCTAGAGTATCCCCAAAGCCCTACGAGCAGTACTTC. This encodes CSARVSPKPYEQYF.

In this sample, this clonotype turned up a few times. The chain combines TRBV24-1 with TRBJ2-5; the D gene is possibly TRBD1 (6 bases). From germline, CDR1 is KGHDR and CDR2 SFDVKD. V was cut by 6 bases and J by 0 bases, with 10 bases left in between. The CDR3 totals 14 residues. The CDR3 spells CATSRGQYQETQYF. CDR3 sequence (DNA): TGTGCCACCAGTAGGGGACAATACCAAGAGACCCAGTACTTC.

V is TRBV6-5 and J is TRBJ1-4; 8 positions agree with TRBD1. This CDR3 comprises 14 residues. Unmatched junction bases numbered 9, after V lost 2 bases and J lost 13 bases. Germline lookup yields CDR1 MNHEY and CDR2 SVGAGI. The CDR3 DNA follows: TGTGCCAGCAGTTACGGACAGGGAGAGGGGCGACTGTTTTTT. Translated, it gives CASSYGQGEGRLFF.

This clonotype has more than one count but fewer than ten. V gene TRBV29-1 combines with J gene TRBJ2-1; TRBD1 might be the D (6 bases). The V gene lost 5 bases and the J gene lost 8 bases, with 13 bases spanning the gap. Germline CDR1 SQVTM, CDR2 ANQGSEA. The CDR3 extends over 12 amino acids. CDR3: CSVSGVGYEQFF. Written as DNA, the CDR3 is TGCAGCGTTTCAGGGGTCGGATATGAGCAGTTCTTC.

This clonotype has at least ten counts. This chain links TRBV29-1 with TRBJ1-1; 7 bases are a match to TRBD1. Germline V lookup: CDR1 SQVTM, CDR2 ANQGSEA. The CDR3 contains 13 residues. V lost 5 bases, J lost 2 bases, and 5 bases stayed unmatched. The CDR3 protein is CSVRDRQNTEAFF. The CDR3 DNA is TGCAGCGTTCGGGACAGACAAAACACTGAAGCTTTCTTT.

This CDR3 reads CASSSGTGRAPQHF. CDR3 coding DNA: TGTGCCAGCAGTTCCGGGACAGGGAGGGCGCCCCAGCATTTT. V and J are TRBV12-3 or TRBV12-4 and TRBJ1-5, with 9 bases that match TRBD1. The CDR3 has 14 amino acids. Germline trimming cut 4 bases from V and 9 bases from J; bases unmatched to any gene: 7.

The rearrangement links TRBV5-4 to TRBJ2-7, with 12 bases lining up with TRBD1. This CDR3 contains 15 residues. The V and J ends lost 4 bases and 2 bases, in that order; junction bases with no gene match: 4. Per the germline V gene, CDR1 is SGHNT and CDR2 is YYREEE (reference sequence). The DNA for the CDR3 is TGTGCCAGCAGCCATTGGGACAGGGGGCCCTACGAGCAGTACTTC. This gives the protein CASSHWDRGPYEQYF. The variable domain in full, completed from reference TRBV5-4 and TRBJ2-7, reads ETGVTQSPTHLIKTRGQQVTLRCSSQSGHNTVSWYQQALGQGPQFIFQYYREEENGRGNFPPRFSGLQFPNYSSELNVNALELDDSALYLCASSHWDRGPYEQYFGPGTRLTVT.

This clonotype came up a few times. This chain joins TRBV4-2 and TRBJ2-7, with D possibly TRBD2 on 5 matching bases. Trimming removed 0 bases from V and 2 bases from J, with 14 bases in between. CDR1 is LGHNA and CDR2 is YNFKEQ in the germline V gene. The CDR3 has 16 residues. The CDR3 spells CASSQDLAEEAYEQYF. Here the CDR3 DNA reads TGTGCCAGCAGCCAAGATCTGGCGGAGGAGGCCTACGAGCAGTACTTC.

This clonotype was recorded a few times. Here the CDR3 reads CASSLGEGGQFF. Written as DNA, the CDR3 is TGCGCCAGCAGCTTGGGCGAGGGGGGGCAGTTCTTC. V is TRBV5-1 and J is TRBJ2-1; D is possibly TRBD1 or TRBD2 (6 bases each). Per the germline V gene, CDR1 is SGHRS and CDR2 is YFSETQ. V was shortened by 0 bases and J by 12 bases, with 10 bases between the two germline ends. The CDR3 spans 12 residues. Variable domain in full (rest from reference TRBV5-1 and TRBJ2-1): KAGVTQTPRYLIKTRGQQVTLSCSPISGHRSVSWYQQTPGQGLQFLFEYFSETQRNKGNFPGRFSGRQFSNSRSEMNVSTLELGDSALYLCASSLGEGGQFFGPGTRLTVL.

Only a few counts were recorded for this clonotype. The chain recombines TRBV27 with TRBJ2-7, with D unresolved. V was pared by 10 bases and J by 0 bases, with 13 bases between. Looked up from germline, CDR1 is MNHEY and CDR2 is SMNVEV (reference sequence). The CDR3 is made up of 13 amino acids. The CDR3 region is CAIKDGPSYEQYF. The CDR3 DNA is TGTGCCATCAAGGACGGGCCCTCCTACGAGCAGTACTTC.

The CDR3 nucleotides are TGTGCCAGCACGGACTCAGCGTTCTACAATGAGCAGTTCTTC. This codes for CASTDSAFYNEQFF. The chain couples TRBV6-2 or TRBV6-3 to TRBJ2-1; TRBD2 might be the D (5 bases). V lost 7 bases and J 3 bases, leaving 13 bases between the germline ends. CDR1 is MNHEY, CDR2 SVGEGT, per germline. The CDR3 has 14 amino acids.

J is TRBJ1-6 and V is TRBV6-2 or TRBV6-3; tentatively, D is TRBD1 (6 bases). V was pared by 6 bases and J by 5 bases, with 11 bases between. The CDR3 runs to 14 residues. Germline loops: CDR1 MNHEY, CDR2 SVGEGT. The CDR3 sequence is CASRTGTNNSPLHF. DNA of the CDR3: TGTGCCAGCAGAACAGGGACTAATAATTCACCCCTCCACTTT.